Below, 19 T cell receptor beta chains from the same sample are listed, as sequenced in a study of regulatory T cells in long-lasting Graves disease. For TCR beta, libraries came from iRepertoire HTBI primers and Arm-PCR of CDR3 regions. TCRdb re-called the multiplex PCR reads with MiXCR, one entry per CDR3 protein. The sample consists of 400,000 to 500,000 distinct CDR3 sequences, around a fifth of them appearing once. As for time point: persistent/refractory GD, antithyroid drugs over 5 years with positive TRAb. Researchers made the TCR library from RNA that was extracted from PBMCs. The specimen comprised peripheral blood mononuclear cells (PBMCs), sampled when the disease was refractory, from a patient treated with antithyroid drugs. The receptors shown here come from a female donor with Graves disease.

This clonotype showed up many times. The rearrangement uses TRBV6-1 and TRBJ1-2; unclear D gene. The CDR3 covers 11 residues. Per germline, CDR1 MNHNS and CDR2 SASEGT. Trimming shortened V by 6 bases and J by 4 bases, and 6 bases separated the two germline ends. The CDR3 reads CASSQSYGYTF. CDR3 DNA sequence: TGTGCCAGCAGCCAATCCTATGGCTACACCTTC.

This clonotype was picked up a small number of times. The V call is TRBV19, the J call TRBJ1-5; D is perhaps TRBD1 (5 bases). Looked up from germline, CDR1 is LNHDA and CDR2 is SQIVND (reference sequence). Trimming took 3 bases from V and 6 from J, leaving 12 bases between them. The CDR3 sequence is 14 residues long. CDR3 protein: CASSISVGTQPQHF. CDR3 nucleotides: TGTGCCAGTAGTATTTCTGTCGGGACTCAGCCCCAGCATTTT.

V and J are TRBV6-5 and TRBJ1-5; a possible D gene is TRBD1 (6 bases). With 3 bases removed from V and 3 bases from J, the gap between germline ends came to 24 bases. Germline CDR1 reads MNHEY; CDR2 reads SVGAGI. The CDR3 runs to 19 residues. CDR3 in DNA: TGTGCCAGCAGTTATGGGGGCCTGAGAGCAATGGCCACCAATCAGCCCCAGCATTTT. Protein: CASSYGGLRAMATNQPQHF.

For this clonotype: A junction boundary mismatches the germline segment, possibly from a read error. The V gene is TRBV11-2, the J gene TRBJ2-7, with unresolved D. The CDR3 runs to 14 residues. The V gene's germline CDR1 is SGHAT and CDR2 FQNNGV. CDR3 nucleotides: TGCGCCAGCAGCTGGGATGGACGGGCCTACGAGCAGTACTTC. Translating it yields CASSWDGRAYEQYF. The whole variable domain, filled in from reference TRBV11-2 and TRBJ2-7, reads EAGVAQSPRYKIIEKRQSVAFWCNPISGHATLYWYQQILGQGPKLLIQFQNNGVVDDSQLPKDRFSAERLKGVDSTLKIQPAKLEDSAVYLCASSWDGRAYEQYFGPGTRLTVT.

The sample holds a few counts of this clonotype. The chain has TRBV11-2 and TRBJ1-6; maybe TRBD1 (5 bases). Deletions cut 8 bases from V and 13 bases from J, with 15 bases between. The CDR3 runs 12 residues. Germline V gives CDR1 SGHAT, CDR2 FQNNGV. The CDR3 reads CASQAGTSPLHF. The CDR3 DNA reads as TGTGCCAGCCAAGCAGGGACCTCTCCCCTCCACTTT. The variable domain in full, with the rest retrieved from reference TRBV11-2 and TRBJ1-6, is EAGVAQSPRYKIIEKRQSVAFWCNPISGHATLYWYQQILGQGPKLLIQFQNNGVVDDSQLPKDRFSAERLKGVDSTLKIQPAKLEDSAVYLCASQAGTSPLHFGNGTRLTVT.

This clonotype appeared many times. V usage is TRBV28 and J usage is TRBJ1-1; 8 nucleotides align to TRBD1. The germline gives CDR1 MDHEN, CDR2 SYDVKM. Trimming at V came to 7 bases and at J to 4 bases, leaving 8 bases not matched to a gene. This CDR3 is 14 amino acids long. The CDR3 sequence: CASNHRGGGTEAFF. For the CDR3, the DNA is TGTGCCAGCAATCACAGGGGGGGAGGCACTGAAGCTTTCTTT.

This clonotype was seen only a few times. One base away lies a much larger clone, so this may be a sequencing read error. The chain joins TRBV7-2 to TRBJ2-5, with 10 positions matching TRBD1. The CDR3 is 15 amino acids. Germline CDR1 is SGHTA and CDR2 is FQGNSA. V gave up 5 bases and J gave up 4 bases; unmatched junction bases: 7. The CDR3 bases are TGTGCCAGCAGCCGGGACAGGGGTTCGGCAGAGACCCAGTACTTC. It is translated as CASSRDRGSAETQYF.

The sample holds a few counts of this clonotype. The V and J genes are TRBV29-1 and TRBJ1-5; D uncertain. The CDR3 length is 14 residues. Germline V gene sequence: CDR1 SQVTM, CDR2 ANQGSEA. V lost 4 bases to trimming and J lost 2 bases, with 12 bases between them. The CDR3 spells CSVGGSGGNQPQHF. In DNA form, the CDR3 reads TGCAGCGTTGGAGGGTCGGGTGGCAATCAGCCCCAGCATTTT.

This clonotype has ten or more counts. V and J are TRBV12-3 or TRBV12-4 and TRBJ2-7, with 9 bases fitting TRBD2. CDR3 length: 16 amino acids. Losses at the gene ends were 7 bases for V and 5 bases for J; bases not matched to a gene: 15. The CDR3 DNA is TGTGCCAGCATCGACCCTCATAGCGGGAGTAGCGACGAGCAGTACTTC. Protein sequence: CASIDPHSGSSDEQYF.

This clonotype turned up a few times. The CDR3 DNA reads TGTGCCAGTAGTATAACCACAACTAATGAAAAACTGTTTTTT. Protein sequence: CASSITTTNEKLFF. V usage is TRBV19 and J usage is TRBJ1-4; no clear D. V was clipped by 2 bases and J by 0 bases, with 4 bases between them. Germline V CDR1 and CDR2: LNHDA, SQIVND (reference sequence). The CDR3 sequence is 14 residues long. Full variable domain (missing parts from reference TRBV19 and TRBJ1-4): DGGITQSPKYLFRKEGQNVTLSCEQNLNHDAMYWYRQDPGQGLRLIYYSQIVNDFQKGDIAEGYSVSREKKESFPLTVTSAQKNPTAFYLCASSITTTNEKLFFGSGTQLSVL.

This clonotype was counted only a few times. CDR3 in amino acids: CASSSPRQRNYGYTF. The CDR3 bases are TGTGCCAGCAGCAGCCCCCGGCAGAGGAACTATGGCTACACCTTC. V is TRBV7-2 and J is TRBJ1-2; D is unclear. Germline V gene sequence: CDR1 SGHTA, CDR2 FQGNSA. The CDR3 loop spans 15 amino acids. The ends were cut back, 5 bases at V and 2 bases at J, with 15 bases in the middle.

This clonotype was found a few times. The chain recombines TRBV9 with TRBJ2-5, with D unresolved. The V end lost 0 bases, the J end lost 0 bases, and 3 bases lay between the germline ends. Germline V gene lookup returns CDR1 SGDLS and CDR2 YYNGEE. The CDR3 is made up of 13 amino acids. In DNA, the CDR3 is TGTGCCAGCAGCGTAGGGGACCAAGAGACCCAGTACTTC. Protein sequence: CASSVGDQETQYF.

The chain carries TRBV4-3 and TRBJ1-2; TRBD1 might be the D (6 bases). There are 13 residues in the CDR3. The V and J ends lost 3 bases and 6 bases respectively, with 11 bases between them. Germline V gives CDR1 LGHNA, CDR2 YSLEER. The CDR3: CASSHPRGDGYTF. The CDR3 nucleotides read TGCGCCAGCAGCCACCCCAGGGGCGATGGCTACACCTTC.

A remark on this clonotype: A much more abundant neighbour one base away suggests this may be a read error. The chain has TRBV20-1 and TRBJ2-5, with D possibly called TRBD1 or TRBD2 (5 bases each). CDR3 length equals 17 residues. Germline-derived CDR1 and CDR2 are DFQATT and SNEGSKA (reference sequence). The V end lost 5 bases, the J end lost 5 bases, and 27 bases lay between the germline ends. As DNA, the CDR3 is TGCAGTGCTCCTCTCGCCGGGGCTGAGGTGCTGGAGGAGACCCAGTACTTC. Its translation is CSAPLAGAEVLEETQYF.

This clonotype was counted a few times. The chain has TRBV9 and TRBJ1-6; D call uncertain. Per the germline V gene, CDR1 is SGDLS and CDR2 is YYNGEE. This CDR3 region has 14 residues. V lost 4 bases and J lost 4, with 9 bases in between. The CDR3 nucleotides read TGTGCCAGCAGCAGGGAGATATATAATTCACCCCTCCACTTT. It encodes CASSREIYNSPLHF.

CDR3 sequence: CASSLQGNTIYF. The CDR3, as DNA: TGTGCCAGCAGCCTCCAGGGGAACACCATATATTTT. V is TRBV7-2 and J is TRBJ1-3; D perhaps matches TRBD1 (6 bases). This CDR3 has 12 residues. Trimming cost V 5 bases and J 7 bases, with 9 bases left between them. CDR1 is SGHTA, CDR2 FQGNSA, per germline.

This clonotype was counted ten times or more. The genes are TRBV7-2 and TRBJ2-5; unclear D gene. This CDR3 comprises 13 residues. Germline-derived CDR1 and CDR2 are SGHTA and FQGNSA. Trimming removed 2 bases from V and 3 bases from J, with 7 bases in between. The CDR3 nucleotides are TGTGCCAGCAGCTTATTCTATGAAGAGACCCAGTACTTC. It is translated as CASSLFYEETQYF.

Remarks on this clonotype: This could be a read error, since a much larger clone is one nucleotide away. The chain links TRBV6-4 to TRBJ2-7; tentatively, D is TRBD1 (5 bases). Germline-derived CDR1 and CDR2 are MRHNA and SNTAGT. This CDR3 is built from 13 residues. CDR3 DNA: TGTGCCGGCAGAAGACAGACGTACTACGAGCAGTACTTC. Protein sequence: CAGRRQTYYEQYF.

Points on this clonotype: Since a much larger clone is just one base distant, this may be a read error. The chain combines TRBV7-2 with TRBJ2-7; TRBD1 might be the D (6 bases). With 11 bases removed from V and 0 bases from J, the gap between germline ends came to 17 bases. The CDR3 covers 14 residues. The V gene's germline CDR1 is SGHTA and CDR2 FQGNSA. This CDR3 is CAGGVGQHSYEQYF. CDR3 nucleotides: TGTGCCGGCGGAGTCGGACAGCACTCCTACGAGCAGTACTTC.